This T cell receptor beta chain stems from a study of blood T cell repertoires in COVID-19. Study-level information: The analysed material was cDNA or gDNA that came from T cells, B-cell-depleted T cells, or PBMCs.

The CDR3 runs to 11 residues. V trimming: 3 bases; J trimming: 11 bases; junction bases outside the gene matches: 6. The germline V gene encodes CDR1 DFQATT and CDR2 SNEGSKA (reference sequence). Authors' analysis steps: Amplified reference gene primers provided the basis for estimating nucleated cell counts. Libraries were prepared by immunoSEQ multiplex PCR; TCRdb keeps only in-frame clonotypes and omits some of them. Clone size and V and J calls were adopted from that table, with D and trimming inferred from the DNA. The table includes about 140,000 clones, 70% to 80% detected once. The receptor's source is a man between 50 and 59 years old with acute or convalescent COVID-19. The V call is TRBV20-1, the J call TRBJ1-1; 7 positions match TRBD1. The sample comprised peripheral blood. CDR3: CSAREMDRAFF. In nucleotides, the CDR3 is TGCAGTGCTAGGGAGATGGACAGGGCTTTCTTT.